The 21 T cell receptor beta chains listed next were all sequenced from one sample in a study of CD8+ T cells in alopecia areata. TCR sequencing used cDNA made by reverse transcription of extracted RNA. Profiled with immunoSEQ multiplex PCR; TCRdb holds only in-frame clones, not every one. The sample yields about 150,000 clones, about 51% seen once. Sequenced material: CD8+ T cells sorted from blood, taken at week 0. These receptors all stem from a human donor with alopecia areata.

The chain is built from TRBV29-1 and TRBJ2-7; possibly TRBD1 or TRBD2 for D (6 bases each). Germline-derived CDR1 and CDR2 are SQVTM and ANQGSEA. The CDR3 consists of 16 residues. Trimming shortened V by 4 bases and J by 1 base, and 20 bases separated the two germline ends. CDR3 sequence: CSVVGGTAVGSYEQYF. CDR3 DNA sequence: TGCAGCGTTGTAGGGGGGACGGCAGTAGGATCCTACGAGCAGTACTTC.

The CDR3 loop is CASSTGGIQYF. CDR3 bases: TGTGCCAGCTCTACAGGGGGCATTCAGTACTTC. This chain joins TRBV7-9 and TRBJ2-4; 8 nucleotides match TRBD1. With 8 bases clipped from V and 9 bases from J, the junction kept 3 bases outside the gene matches. The CDR3 covers 11 residues. From germline, CDR1 is SEHNR and CDR2 FQNEAQ (reference sequence).

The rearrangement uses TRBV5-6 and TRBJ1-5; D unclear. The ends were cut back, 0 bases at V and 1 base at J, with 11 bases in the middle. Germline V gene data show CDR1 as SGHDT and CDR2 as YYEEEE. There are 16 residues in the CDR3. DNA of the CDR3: TGTGCCAGCAGCTTGGCCCCTGACCCGAGCAATCAGCCCCAGCATTTT. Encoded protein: CASSLAPDPSNQPQHF.

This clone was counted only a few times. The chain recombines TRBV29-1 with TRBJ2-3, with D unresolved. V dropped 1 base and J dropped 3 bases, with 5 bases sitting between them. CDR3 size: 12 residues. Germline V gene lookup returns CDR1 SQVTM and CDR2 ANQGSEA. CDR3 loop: CSVEAETDTQYF. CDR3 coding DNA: TGCAGCGTTGAAGCGGAGACAGATACGCAGTATTTT.

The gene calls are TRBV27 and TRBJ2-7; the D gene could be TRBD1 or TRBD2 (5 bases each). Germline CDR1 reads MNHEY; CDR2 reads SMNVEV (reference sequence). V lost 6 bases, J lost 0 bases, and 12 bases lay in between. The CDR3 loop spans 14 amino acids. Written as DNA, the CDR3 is TGTGCCAGCAGCCGAGGGGAGAACTCCTACGAGCAGTACTTC. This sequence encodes CASSRGENSYEQYF.

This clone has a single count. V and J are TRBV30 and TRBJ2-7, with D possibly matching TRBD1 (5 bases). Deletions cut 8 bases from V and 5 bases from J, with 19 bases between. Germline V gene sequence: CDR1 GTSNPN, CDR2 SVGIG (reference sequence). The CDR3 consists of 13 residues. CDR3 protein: CAGRDNQGDEQYF. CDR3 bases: TGTGCCGGAAGGGATAATCAAGGGGACGAGCAGTACTTC.

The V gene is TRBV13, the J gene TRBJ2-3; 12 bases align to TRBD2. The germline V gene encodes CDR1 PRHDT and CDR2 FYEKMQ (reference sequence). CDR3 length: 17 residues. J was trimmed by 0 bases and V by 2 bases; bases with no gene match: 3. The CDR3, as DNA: TGTGCCAGCAGCTTAAGCCTAGCGGGGGGGAGCACAGATACGCAGTATTTT. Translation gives CASSLSLAGGSTDTQYF.

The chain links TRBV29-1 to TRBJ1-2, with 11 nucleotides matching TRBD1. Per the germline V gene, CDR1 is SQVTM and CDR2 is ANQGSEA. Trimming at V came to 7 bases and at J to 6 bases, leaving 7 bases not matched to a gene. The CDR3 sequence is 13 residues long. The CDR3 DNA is TGCAGCGCCCGAGGACAGGGGGCAGATGGCTACACCTTC. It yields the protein CSARGQGADGYTF.

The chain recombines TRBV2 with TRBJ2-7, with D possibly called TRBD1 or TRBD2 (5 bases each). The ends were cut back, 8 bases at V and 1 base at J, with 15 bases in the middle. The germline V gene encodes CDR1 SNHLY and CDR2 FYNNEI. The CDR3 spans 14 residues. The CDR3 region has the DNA TGTGCCAGCGACGCCGGGACCATATCCTACGAGCAGTACTTC. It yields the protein CASDAGTISYEQYF.

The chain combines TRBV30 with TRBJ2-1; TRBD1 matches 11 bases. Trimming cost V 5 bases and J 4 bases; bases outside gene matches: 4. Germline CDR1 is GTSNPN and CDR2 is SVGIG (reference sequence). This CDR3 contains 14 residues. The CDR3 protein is CAWGTGGIYNEQFF. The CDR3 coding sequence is TGTGCCTGGGGGACAGGGGGAATTTACAATGAGCAGTTCTTC.

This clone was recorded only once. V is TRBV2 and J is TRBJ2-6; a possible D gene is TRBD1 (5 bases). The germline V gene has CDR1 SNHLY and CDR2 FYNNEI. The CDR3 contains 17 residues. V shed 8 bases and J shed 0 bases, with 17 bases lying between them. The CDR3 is CASQGSAKPSGANVLTF. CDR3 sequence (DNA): TGTGCCAGCCAGGGCAGCGCCAAACCCTCTGGGGCCAACGTCCTGACTTTC.

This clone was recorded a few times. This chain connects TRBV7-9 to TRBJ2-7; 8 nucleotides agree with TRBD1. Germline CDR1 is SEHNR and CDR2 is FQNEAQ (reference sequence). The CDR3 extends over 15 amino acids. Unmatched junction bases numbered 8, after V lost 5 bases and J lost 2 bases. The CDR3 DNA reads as TGTGCCAGCAGCCGCGGACAGGGTCTTACCTACGAGCAGTACTTC. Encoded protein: CASSRGQGLTYEQYF.

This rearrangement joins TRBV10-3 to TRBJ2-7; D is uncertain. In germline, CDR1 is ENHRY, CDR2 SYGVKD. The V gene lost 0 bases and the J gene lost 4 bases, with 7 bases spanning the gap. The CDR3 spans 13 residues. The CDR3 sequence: CAISESARYEQYF. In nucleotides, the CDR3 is TGTGCCATCAGTGAGTCGGCGAGGTACGAGCAGTACTTC.

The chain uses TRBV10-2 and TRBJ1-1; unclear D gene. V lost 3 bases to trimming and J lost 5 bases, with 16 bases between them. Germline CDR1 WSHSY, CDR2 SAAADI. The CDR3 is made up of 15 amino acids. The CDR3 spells CASSDSDPRRTEAFF. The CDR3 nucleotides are TGCGCCAGCAGTGATTCGGACCCTAGGCGGACTGAAGCTTTCTTT.

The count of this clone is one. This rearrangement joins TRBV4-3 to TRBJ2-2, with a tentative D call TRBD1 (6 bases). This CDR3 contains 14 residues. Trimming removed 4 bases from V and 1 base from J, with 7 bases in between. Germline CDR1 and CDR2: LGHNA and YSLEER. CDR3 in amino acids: CASSRGQNTGELFF. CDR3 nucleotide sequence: TGCGCCAGCAGCCGGGGACAGAACACCGGGGAGCTGTTTTTT.

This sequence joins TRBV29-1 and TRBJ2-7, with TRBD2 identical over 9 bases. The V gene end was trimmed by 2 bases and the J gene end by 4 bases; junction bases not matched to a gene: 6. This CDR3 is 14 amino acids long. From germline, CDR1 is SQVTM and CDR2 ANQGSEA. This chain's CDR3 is CSVELAGRSYEQYF. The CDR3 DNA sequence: TGCAGCGTTGAACTAGCGGGAAGATCATACGAGCAGTACTTC.

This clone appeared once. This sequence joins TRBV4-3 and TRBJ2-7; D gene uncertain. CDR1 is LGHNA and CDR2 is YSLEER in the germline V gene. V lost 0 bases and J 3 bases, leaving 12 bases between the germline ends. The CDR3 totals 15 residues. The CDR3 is CASSQDLGRNYEQYF. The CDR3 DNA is TGCGCCAGCAGCCAAGATCTCGGCAGAAACTACGAGCAGTACTTC.

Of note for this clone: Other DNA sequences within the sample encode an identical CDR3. DNA of the CDR3: TGCAGCGTTGAGGGGCAGAACACTGAAGCTTTCTTT. Translating it yields CSVEGQNTEAFF. This sequence joins TRBV29-1 and TRBJ1-1; possible D gene TRBD1, 5 bases. Germline V gene data show CDR1 as SQVTM and CDR2 as ANQGSEA. V lost 3 bases to trimming and J lost 1 base, with 6 bases between them. This CDR3 is built from 12 residues.

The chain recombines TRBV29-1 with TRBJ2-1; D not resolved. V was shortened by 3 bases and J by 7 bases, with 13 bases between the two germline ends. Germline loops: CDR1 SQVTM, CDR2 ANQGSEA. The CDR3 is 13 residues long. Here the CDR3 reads CSVEGSALNEQFF. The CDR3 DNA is TGCAGCGTTGAGGGTTCAGCTTTGAATGAGCAGTTCTTC.

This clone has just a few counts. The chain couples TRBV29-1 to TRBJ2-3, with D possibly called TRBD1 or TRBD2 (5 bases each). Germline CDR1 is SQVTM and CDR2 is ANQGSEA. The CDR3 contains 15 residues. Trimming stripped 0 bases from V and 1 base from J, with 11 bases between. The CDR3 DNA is TGCAGCGTTGAAGAGGGGAGAGGGGGCACAGATACGCAGTATTTT. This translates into CSVEEGRGGTDTQYF.

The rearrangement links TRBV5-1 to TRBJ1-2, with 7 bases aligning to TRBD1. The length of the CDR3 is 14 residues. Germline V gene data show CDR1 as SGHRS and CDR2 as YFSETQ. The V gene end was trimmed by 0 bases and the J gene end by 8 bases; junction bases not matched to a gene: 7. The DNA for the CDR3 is TGCGCCAGCAGCTTGGTTTCAGGGGGAAGGGGCTACACCTTC. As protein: CASSLVSGGRGYTF.